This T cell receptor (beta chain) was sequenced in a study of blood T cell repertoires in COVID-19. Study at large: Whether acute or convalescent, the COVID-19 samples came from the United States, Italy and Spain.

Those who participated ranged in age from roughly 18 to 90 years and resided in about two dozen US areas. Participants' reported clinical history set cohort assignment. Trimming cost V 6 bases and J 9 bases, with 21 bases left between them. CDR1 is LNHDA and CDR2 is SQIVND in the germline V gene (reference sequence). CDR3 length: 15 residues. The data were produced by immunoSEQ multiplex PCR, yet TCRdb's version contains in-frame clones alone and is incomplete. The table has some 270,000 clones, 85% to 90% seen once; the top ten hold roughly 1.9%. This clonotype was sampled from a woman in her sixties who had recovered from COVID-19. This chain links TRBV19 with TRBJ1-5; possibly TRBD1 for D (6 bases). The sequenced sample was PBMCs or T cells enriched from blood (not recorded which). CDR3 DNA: TGTGCCAGTAGCCTCGGCGGGGGCCAGTTGGGGCCCCAGCATTTT. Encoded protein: CASSLGGGQLGPQHF.